This T cell receptor (beta chain) came from a study of beta chain features in type 1 diabetes. Overall study context: In all, roughly 98,000,000 sorted cells from all samples were analyzed.

Sorting of CD4+ naive, central memory, regulatory and stem cell-like memory cells was performed via CD45RO/CCR7/CD25/CD127/CD95/CD27. About this clone: Its target is unknown.

This CDR3 has 14 residues. Trimming shortened V by 0 bases and J by 4 bases, and 6 bases separated the two germline ends. Germline V CDR1 and CDR2: SEHNR, FQNEAQ (reference sequence). Study results and caveats: The VDJ junctions of type 1 diabetes patients carried fewer insertions and more deletions.

Reverse transcription of all isolated RNA meant that expressed TCRB transcripts were sequenced. Deep immunoSEQ sequencing covered naive, central memory and regulatory T cell samples. The assay was immunoSEQ multiplex PCR, and TCRdb's table has in-frame clones only and misses some. The sample holds a few hundred thousand clones; roughly 16% are singletons and the top ten take under 0.02%. The sample consisted of naive CD4+ T cells from blood. V gene TRBV7-9 combines with J gene TRBJ2-2, with D perhaps matching TRBD2 (6 bases). The TCR sequence derives from a woman between 18 and 29 years old in good health. CDR3 in DNA: TGTGCCAGCAGCTTAGCAGCGGGCACCGGGGAGCTGTTTTTT. Protein product: CASSLAAGTGELFF.